These 24 T cell receptor beta chains originate from one sample sequenced in a study of blood T cell repertoires in COVID-19. Libraries were prepared by immunoSEQ multiplex PCR; TCRdb keeps only in-frame clonotypes and omits some of them. The sample has about 340,000 clones, about 90% seen once. Material: peripheral blood. These receptors all stem from a woman between 65 and 79 years old with COVID-19, enrolled during active disease.

The rearrangement links TRBV9 to TRBJ1-3, with 10 bases matching TRBD1. Germline CDR1 is SGDLS and CDR2 is YYNGEE. Unmatched junction bases numbered 9, after V lost 4 bases and J lost 2 bases. CDR3 length: 17 residues. The CDR3, as DNA: TGTGCCAGCAGCACTATTCCGGGACAGGGGACTGGAAACACCATATATTTT. Amino acid sequence: CASSTIPGQGTGNTIYF.

The chain carries TRBV7-2 and TRBJ1-4, with 8 bases identical to TRBD1. Trimming at V came to 3 bases and at J to 8 bases, leaving 5 bases not matched to a gene. The CDR3 length is 14 residues. Germline CDR1 is SGHTA and CDR2 is FQGNSA. The CDR3 region is CASSFQGAEEKLFF. CDR3 sequence (DNA): TGTGCCAGCAGCTTTCAGGGGGCGGAGGAAAAACTGTTTTTT.

A few counts support this clone. V usage is TRBV6-7 and J usage is TRBJ1-4; TRBD1 aligns across 8 bases. TRBV6-7 is treated as an ORF (open reading frame) with a function not yet certain. CDR3 length equals 12 residues. V was clipped by 8 bases and J by 16 bases; unmatched bases: 12. CDR3 nucleotide sequence: TGTGCCAGCGCCGAGACAGGGGAAGATTGGTTTTTT. Translated, it gives CASAETGEDWFF.

The chain uses TRBV28 and TRBJ1-3; perhaps TRBD1 as D (5 bases). V gave up 6 bases and J gave up 4 bases, with 25 bases separating them. The CDR3 has 18 residues. CDR1 MDHEN and CDR2 SYDVKM come from the germline V gene. The CDR3 here is CASSRTEGLHLSGNTIYF. The CDR3, as DNA: TGTGCCAGCAGCCGGACCGAGGGACTTCATCTATCAGGAAACACCATATATTTT.

This clone was observed a few times. The chain combines TRBV19 with TRBJ1-1, with 11 bases fitting TRBD1. Trimming cost V 0 bases and J 1 base; bases outside gene matches: 13. Germline-derived CDR1 and CDR2 are LNHDA and SQIVND (reference sequence). This CDR3 spans 20 amino acids. CDR3 bases: TGTGCCAGTAGTATAGAGGACAGGGGGCGAGCCCGGACCAAGAACACTGAAGCTTTCTTT. Protein sequence: CASSIEDRGRARTKNTEAFF.

The chain recombines TRBV19 with TRBJ2-7; D unresolved. V lost 7 bases and J lost 0, with 13 bases in between. Germline-derived CDR1 and CDR2 are LNHDA and SQIVND (reference sequence). The CDR3 consists of 14 residues. The CDR3 here is CASTPGRYSYEQYF. The CDR3 DNA is TGTGCCAGTACCCCAGGCAGATACTCCTACGAGCAGTACTTC.

The chain links TRBV25-1 to TRBJ1-2; 9 positions agree with TRBD1. CDR3 length: 16 amino acids. Germline V gene lookup returns CDR1 MGHDK and CDR2 SYGVNS. V dropped 4 bases and J dropped 5; count of bases not matched to a gene: 11. The CDR3 nucleotides read TGTGCCAGCAGTGGGGGTACGGACAGGGGAAGGTATGGCTACACCTTC. This codes for CASSGGTDRGRYGYTF.

The J gene is TRBJ2-2, the V gene TRBV18; 7 nucleotides align to TRBD1. The J segment lost 6 bases and the V segment lost 4 bases, leaving 2 bases of the junction unmatched. Looked up from germline, CDR1 is KGHSH and CDR2 is LQKENI. This CDR3 spans 13 amino acids. The CDR3 region has the DNA TGTGCCAGCTCACGAGGGACAGCCGGGGAGCTGTTTTTT. It encodes CASSRGTAGELFF.

The genes are TRBV24-1 and TRBJ2-3; D may be TRBD1 (5 bases). Trimming removed 1 base at V and 0 bases at J, with 7 bases between. The germline CDR1 and CDR2 sequences are KGHDR and SFDVKD. The CDR3 covers 15 residues. As DNA, the CDR3 is TGTGCCACCAGTGATTTCAGGGATAGCACAGATACGCAGTATTTT. Its protein product is CATSDFRDSTDTQYF.

The sample holds one count of this clone. The chain combines TRBV9 with TRBJ1-1; D not resolved. V shed 2 bases and J shed 2 bases, with 13 bases lying between them. CDR1 and CDR2 (germline): SGDLS, YYNGEE. There are 15 residues in the CDR3. CDR3 DNA: TGTGCCAGCAGCGTCCGGGAAGGACCCAACACTGAAGCTTTCTTT. This translates into CASSVREGPNTEAFF.

The rearrangement links TRBV19 to TRBJ2-3; tentatively, D is TRBD2 (6 bases). The V and J ends lost 6 bases and 6 bases respectively, with 19 bases between them. The CDR3 loop spans 15 amino acids. The germline V gene encodes CDR1 LNHDA and CDR2 SQIVND (reference sequence). DNA of the CDR3: TGTGCCAGTAGGCGAAGTCAGGAGGGCTGGGATACGCAGTATTTT. Its translation is CASRRSQEGWDTQYF.

The chain is built from TRBV6-6 and TRBJ2-1; 9 nucleotides align to TRBD2. V shed 6 bases, J shed 4 bases, and the junction held 25 bases outside the gene matches. The CDR3 runs to 21 residues. Germline V gene sequence: CDR1 MNHNY, CDR2 SVGAGI (reference sequence). The CDR3 coding sequence is TGTGCCAGCAGCCATCAGAAGATGGGTTTAGCGGGGGTTAGGGTGTACAATGAGCAGTTCTTC. Its protein is CASSHQKMGLAGVRVYNEQFF.

V usage is TRBV29-1 and J usage is TRBJ1-1, with 7 bases that match TRBD1. The germline CDR1 and CDR2 sequences are SQVTM and ANQGSEA. The CDR3 has 15 amino acids. Germline trimming cut 3 bases from V and 0 bases from J; bases unmatched to any gene: 7. This CDR3 is CSVEHRDSMNTEAFF. CDR3 nucleotides: TGCAGCGTTGAGCACAGGGACAGCATGAACACTGAAGCTTTCTTT.

The chain has TRBV6-1 and TRBJ1-5, with D unclear. This CDR3 contains 11 residues. Germline V gives CDR1 MNHNS, CDR2 SASEGT. V was clipped by 3 bases and J by 12 bases, with 9 bases between them. The chain's CDR3 is CASSDGRDQHF. DNA of the CDR3: TGTGCCAGCAGTGACGGTCGGGACCAGCATTTT.

The V call is TRBV4-2, the J call TRBJ1-1; D perhaps matches TRBD1 (5 bases). Trimming shortened V by 3 bases and J by 1 base, and 6 bases separated the two germline ends. The length of the CDR3 is 13 residues. CDR1 and CDR2 from the germline V gene are LGHNA and YNFKEQ. This CDR3 reads CASSQGQNTEAFF. The CDR3 DNA reads as TGTGCCAGCAGCCAGGGGCAGAACACTGAAGCTTTCTTT.

This clone was recorded only once. The J gene is TRBJ2-2, the V gene TRBV6-6; no clear D. The germline V gene encodes CDR1 MNHNY and CDR2 SVGAGI (reference sequence). This CDR3 comprises 11 residues. V shed 4 bases and J shed 7 bases, with 4 bases lying between them. The CDR3 sequence: CASSSFGELFF. The CDR3 DNA follows: TGTGCCAGCAGTTCTTTCGGGGAGCTGTTTTTT.

The J gene is TRBJ1-2, the V gene TRBV3-1 (or the pseudogene TRBV3-2), with TRBD1 as a possible D gene (5 bases). The CDR3 covers 13 residues. Germline V CDR1 and CDR2: LGHDT, YNNKEL (reference sequence). V lost 5 bases, J lost 5 bases, and 12 bases lay in between. CDR3 nucleotides: TGTGCCAGCAGCTCTGACAGCTCTTATGGCTACACCTTC. As protein: CASSSDSSYGYTF.

This chain joins TRBV30 and TRBJ2-3; 14 nucleotides line up with TRBD2. The CDR3 runs to 16 residues. Looked up from germline, CDR1 is GTSNPN and CDR2 is SVGIG (reference sequence). J gave up 4 bases and V 4 bases, and 7 bases lay outside the gene matches. CDR3: CAWTFGLAGGADTQYF. The CDR3 DNA sequence: TGTGCCTGGACCTTCGGACTAGCGGGGGGAGCAGATACGCAGTATTTT.

The rearrangement joins TRBV5-4 to TRBJ1-3; the match to TRBD1 covers 9 bases. The V and J ends lost 4 bases and 2 bases, in that order; junction bases with no gene match: 10. The V gene's germline CDR1 is SGHNT and CDR2 YYREEE (reference sequence). The CDR3 is 17 residues long. The CDR3 spells CASSQAPGTGTGNTIYF. CDR3 nucleotide sequence: TGTGCCAGCAGCCAAGCCCCCGGGACAGGGACTGGAAACACCATATATTTT.

This chain links TRBV2 with TRBJ2-4, with 8 bases lining up with TRBD1. With 4 bases clipped from V and 4 bases from J, the junction kept 9 bases outside the gene matches. CDR1 is SNHLY, CDR2 FYNNEI, per germline. The length of the CDR3 is 16 residues. As DNA, the CDR3 is TGTGCCAGCAGTGGAGGGGCAGGGGGCGCGAAAAACATTCAGTACTTC. Encoded protein: CASSGGAGGAKNIQYF. Full variable domain (missing parts from reference TRBV2 and TRBJ2-4): EPEVTQTPSHQVTQMGQEVILRCVPISNHLYFYWYRQILGQKVEFLVSFYNNEISEKSEIFDDQFSVERPDGSNFTLKIRSTKLEDSAMYFCASSGGAGGAKNIQYFGAGTRLSVL.

The V gene is TRBV7-2, the J gene TRBJ2-7, with TRBD1 matching over 7 bases. This CDR3 is 14 amino acids long. Unmatched junction bases numbered 8, after V lost 5 bases and J lost 4 bases. The germline gives CDR1 SGHTA, CDR2 FQGNSA. For the CDR3, the DNA is TGTGCCAGCAGCCCCTCGAGGGGGCGGTACGAGCAGTACTTC. It specifies CASSPSRGRYEQYF.

This chain uses TRBV6-5 with TRBJ1-1; tentatively, D is TRBD1 (5 bases). Trimming removed 7 bases at V and 0 bases at J, with 12 bases between. Germline loops: CDR1 MNHEY, CDR2 SVGAGI. This CDR3 has 14 amino acids. CDR3 DNA: TGTGCCAGCACCCGAGAGGACATGAACACTGAAGCTTTCTTT. Translating gives CASTREDMNTEAFF.

This clone showed up just once. The chain couples TRBV5-4 to TRBJ2-2; a weak D match, TRBD1 (6 bases). The CDR3 spans 15 residues. Germline values: CDR1 SGHNT, CDR2 YYREEE (reference sequence). The V end was cut by 3 bases, the J end by 8 bases, with 17 bases between. The CDR3 loop is CASSSRGGFFGELFF. The CDR3 DNA is TGTGCCAGCAGCTCCCGTGGGGGCTTTTTTGGGGAGCTGTTTTTT.

This clone was seen a single time. The chain carries TRBV18 and TRBJ1-3; the match to TRBD1 covers 11 bases. The CDR3 length is 19 residues. V was pared by 3 bases and J by 0 bases, with 10 bases of the junction left unmatched. CDR1 KGHSH and CDR2 LQKENI come from the germline V gene. The CDR3 here is CASSPRDRGRLSSGNTIYF. CDR3 DNA: TGTGCCAGCTCACCCCGGGACAGGGGGAGATTGAGCTCTGGAAACACCATATATTTT. Variable domain in full (rest from reference TRBV18 and TRBJ1-3): NAGVMQNPRHLVRRRGQEARLRCSPMKGHSHVYWYRQLPEEGLKFMVYLQKENIIDESGMPKERFSAEFPKEGPSILRIQQVVRGDSAAYFCASSPRDRGRLSSGNTIYFGEGSWLTVV.